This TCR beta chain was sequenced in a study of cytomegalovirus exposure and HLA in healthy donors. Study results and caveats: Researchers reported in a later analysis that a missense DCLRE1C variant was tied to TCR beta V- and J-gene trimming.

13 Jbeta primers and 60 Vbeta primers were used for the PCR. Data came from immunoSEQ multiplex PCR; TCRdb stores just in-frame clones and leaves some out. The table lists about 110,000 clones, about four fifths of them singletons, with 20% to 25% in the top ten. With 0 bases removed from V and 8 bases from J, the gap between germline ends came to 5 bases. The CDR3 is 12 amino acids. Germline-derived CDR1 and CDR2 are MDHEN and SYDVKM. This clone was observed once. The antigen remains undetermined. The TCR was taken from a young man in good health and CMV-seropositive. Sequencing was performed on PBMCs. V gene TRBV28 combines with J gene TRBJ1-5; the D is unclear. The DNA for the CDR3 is TGTGCCAGCAGTTTATGGGTAGAGCCCCAGCATTTT. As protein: CASSLWVEPQHF.